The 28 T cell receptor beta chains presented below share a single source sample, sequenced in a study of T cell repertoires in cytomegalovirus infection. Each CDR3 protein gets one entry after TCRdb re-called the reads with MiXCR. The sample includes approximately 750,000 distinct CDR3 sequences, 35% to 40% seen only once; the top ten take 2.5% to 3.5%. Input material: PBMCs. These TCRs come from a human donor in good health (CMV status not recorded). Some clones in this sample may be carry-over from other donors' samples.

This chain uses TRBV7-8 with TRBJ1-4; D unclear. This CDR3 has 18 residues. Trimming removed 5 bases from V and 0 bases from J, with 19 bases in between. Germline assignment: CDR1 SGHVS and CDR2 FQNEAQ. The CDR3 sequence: CASSPLGSGSPTNEKLFF. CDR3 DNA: TGTGCCAGCAGCCCATTAGGCTCCGGGTCCCCAACTAATGAAAAACTGTTTTTT.

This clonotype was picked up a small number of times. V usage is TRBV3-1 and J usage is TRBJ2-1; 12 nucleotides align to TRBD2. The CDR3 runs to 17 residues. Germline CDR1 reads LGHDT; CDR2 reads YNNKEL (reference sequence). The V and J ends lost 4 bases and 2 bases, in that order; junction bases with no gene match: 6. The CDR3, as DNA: TGTGCCAGCAGCCTCGCGGCTAGCGGGAGGGCCTACAATGAGCAGTTCTTC. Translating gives CASSLAASGRAYNEQFF.

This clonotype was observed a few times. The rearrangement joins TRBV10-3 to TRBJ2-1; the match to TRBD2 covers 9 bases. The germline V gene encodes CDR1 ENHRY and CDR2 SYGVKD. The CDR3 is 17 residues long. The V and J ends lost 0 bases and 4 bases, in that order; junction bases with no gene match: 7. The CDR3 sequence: CAISESQAGGRYNEQFF. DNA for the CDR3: TGTGCCATCAGTGAGTCCCAAGCGGGAGGCCGGTACAATGAGCAGTTCTTC.

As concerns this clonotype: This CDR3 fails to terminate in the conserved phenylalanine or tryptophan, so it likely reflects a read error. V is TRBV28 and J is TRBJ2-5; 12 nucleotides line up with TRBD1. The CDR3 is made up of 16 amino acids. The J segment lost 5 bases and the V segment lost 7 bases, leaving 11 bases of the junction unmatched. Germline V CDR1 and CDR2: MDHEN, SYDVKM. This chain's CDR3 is CASKIGGQGAWETQYL. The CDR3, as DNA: TGTGCCAGCAAGATCGGGGGACAGGGGGCATGGGAGACCCAGTACCTC.

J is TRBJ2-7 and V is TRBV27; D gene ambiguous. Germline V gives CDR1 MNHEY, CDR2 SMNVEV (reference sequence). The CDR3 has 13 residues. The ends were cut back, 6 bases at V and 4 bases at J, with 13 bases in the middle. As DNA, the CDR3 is TGTGCCAGCAGCGACCCTGGCCGTTACGAGCAGTACTTC. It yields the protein CASSDPGRYEQYF.

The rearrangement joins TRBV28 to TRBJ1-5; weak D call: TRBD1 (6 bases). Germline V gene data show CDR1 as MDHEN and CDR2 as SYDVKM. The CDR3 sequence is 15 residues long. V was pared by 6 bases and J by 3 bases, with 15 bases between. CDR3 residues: CASRRTVSYNQPQHF. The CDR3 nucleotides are TGTGCCAGCAGAAGGACAGTCAGTTACAATCAGCCCCAGCATTTT.

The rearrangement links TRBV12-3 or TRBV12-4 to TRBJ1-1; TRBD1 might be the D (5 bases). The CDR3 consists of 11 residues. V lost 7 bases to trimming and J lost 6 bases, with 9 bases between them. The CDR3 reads CASTQGSEAFF. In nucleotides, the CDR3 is TGTGCCAGCACGCAGGGCTCTGAAGCTTTCTTT.

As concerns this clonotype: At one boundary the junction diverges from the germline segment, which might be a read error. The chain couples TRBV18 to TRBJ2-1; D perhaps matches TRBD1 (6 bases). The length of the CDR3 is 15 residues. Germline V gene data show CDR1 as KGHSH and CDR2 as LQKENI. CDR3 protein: CASSPAQGRGNEQVF. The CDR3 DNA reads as TGTGCCAGCTCACCAGCACAGGGTCGGGGCAATGAGCAGGTCTTC.

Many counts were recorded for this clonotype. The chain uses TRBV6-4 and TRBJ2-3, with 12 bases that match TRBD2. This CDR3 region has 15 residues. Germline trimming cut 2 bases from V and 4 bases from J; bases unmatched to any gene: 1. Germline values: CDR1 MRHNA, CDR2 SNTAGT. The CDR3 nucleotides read TGTGCCAGCAGTGACCGGACTAGCGGGGCAGATACGCAGTATTTT. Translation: CASSDRTSGADTQYF.

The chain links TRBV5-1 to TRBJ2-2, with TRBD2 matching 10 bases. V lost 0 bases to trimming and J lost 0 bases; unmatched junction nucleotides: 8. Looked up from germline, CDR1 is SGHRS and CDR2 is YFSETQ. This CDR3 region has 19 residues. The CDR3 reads CASSLVPSGGTANTGELFF. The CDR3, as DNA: TGCGCCAGCAGCTTGGTTCCTAGCGGGGGAACCGCGAACACCGGGGAGCTGTTTTTT.

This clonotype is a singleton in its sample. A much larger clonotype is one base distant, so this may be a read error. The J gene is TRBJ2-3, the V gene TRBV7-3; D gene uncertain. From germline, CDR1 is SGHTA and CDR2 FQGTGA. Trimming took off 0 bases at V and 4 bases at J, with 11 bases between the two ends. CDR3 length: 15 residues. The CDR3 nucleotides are TGTGCCAGCAGCTTAACGCAGGTGGCGGCAGATACGCAGTATTTT. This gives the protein CASSLTQVAADTQYF.

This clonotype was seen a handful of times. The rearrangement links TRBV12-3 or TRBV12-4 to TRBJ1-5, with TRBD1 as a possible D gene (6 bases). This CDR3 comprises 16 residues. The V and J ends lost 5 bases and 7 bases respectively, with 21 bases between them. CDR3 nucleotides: TGTGCCAGCAGTGTCGGGGGGGGACAAGGACGCCAGCCCCAGCATTTT. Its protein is CASSVGGGQGRQPQHF.

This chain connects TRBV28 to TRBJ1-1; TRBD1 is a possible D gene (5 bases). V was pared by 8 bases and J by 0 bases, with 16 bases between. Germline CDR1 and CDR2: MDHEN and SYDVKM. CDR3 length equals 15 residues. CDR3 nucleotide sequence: TGTGCCAGCGAGAGACTGTTAGGGGTGAACACTGAAGCTTTCTTT. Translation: CASERLLGVNTEAFF.

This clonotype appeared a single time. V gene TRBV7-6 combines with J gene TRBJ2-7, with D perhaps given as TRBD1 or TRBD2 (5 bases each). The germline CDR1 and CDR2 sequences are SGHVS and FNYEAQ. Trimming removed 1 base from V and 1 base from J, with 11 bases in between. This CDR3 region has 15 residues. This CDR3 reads CASSLDEGISYEQYF. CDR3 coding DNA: TGTGCCAGCAGCTTAGATGAGGGGATATCCTACGAGCAGTACTTC. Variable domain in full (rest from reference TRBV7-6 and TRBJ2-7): GAGVSQSPRYKVTKRGQDVALRCDPISGHVSLYWYRQALGQGPEFLTYFNYEAQQDKSGLPNDRFSAERPEGSISTLTIQRTEQRDSAMYRCASSLDEGISYEQYFGPGTRLTVT.

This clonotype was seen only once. The CDR3 reads CSARDYRRRGSGRTGELFF. DNA for the CDR3: TGCAGTGCTAGAGATTACCGGCGACGGGGTAGCGGGAGGACCGGGGAGCTGTTTTTT. This chain uses TRBV20-1 with TRBJ2-2; 10 positions match TRBD2. The CDR3 consists of 19 residues. CDR1 and CDR2 (germline): DFQATT, SNEGSKA (reference sequence). V lost 0 bases, J lost 5 bases, and 15 bases stayed unmatched.

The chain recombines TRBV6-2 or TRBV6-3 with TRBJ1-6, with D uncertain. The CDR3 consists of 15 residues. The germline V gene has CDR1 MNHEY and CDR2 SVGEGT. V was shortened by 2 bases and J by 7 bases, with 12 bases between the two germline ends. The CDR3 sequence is CASSYRNGGNSPLHF. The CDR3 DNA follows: TGTGCCAGCAGTTACAGGAACGGCGGAAATTCACCCCTCCACTTT.

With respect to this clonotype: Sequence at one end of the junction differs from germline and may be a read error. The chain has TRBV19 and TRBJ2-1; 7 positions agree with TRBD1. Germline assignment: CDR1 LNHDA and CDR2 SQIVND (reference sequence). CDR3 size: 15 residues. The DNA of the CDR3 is TGTGCCAGTCGGGTTGGGGGACAGTCCTACACTGAGCAGTTCTTC. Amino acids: CASRVGGQSYTEQFF.

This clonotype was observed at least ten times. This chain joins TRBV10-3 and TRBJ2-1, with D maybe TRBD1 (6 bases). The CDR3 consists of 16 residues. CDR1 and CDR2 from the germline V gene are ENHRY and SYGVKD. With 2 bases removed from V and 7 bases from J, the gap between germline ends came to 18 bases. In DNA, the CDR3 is TGTGCCATCAGTGAGCCCCTAACAGGGAGAAGGAATGAGCAGTTCTTC. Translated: CAISEPLTGRRNEQFF.

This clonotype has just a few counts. The CDR3 spells CASSFRGGRGSYNEQFF. The CDR3 DNA reads TGTGCCAGCAGTTTTCGGGGCGGGAGGGGCTCCTACAATGAGCAGTTCTTC. This chain connects TRBV28 to TRBJ2-1; 9 nucleotides line up with TRBD2. The CDR3 length is 17 residues. The germline CDR1 and CDR2 sequences are MDHEN and SYDVKM. Unmatched junction bases numbered 6, after V lost 3 bases and J lost 0 bases. Variable domain in full (rest from reference TRBV28 and TRBJ2-1): DVKVTQSSRYLVKRTGEKVFLECVQDMDHENMFWYRQDPGLGLRLIYFSYDVKMKEKGDIPEGYSVSREKKERFSLILESASTNQTSMYLCASSFRGGRGSYNEQFFGPGTRLTVL.

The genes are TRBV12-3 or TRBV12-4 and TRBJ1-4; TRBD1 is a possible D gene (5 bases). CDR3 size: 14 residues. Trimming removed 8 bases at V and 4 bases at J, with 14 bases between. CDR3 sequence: CASFLGASNEKLFF. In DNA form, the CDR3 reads TGTGCCAGCTTTCTTGGGGCGAGTAATGAAAAACTGTTTTTT.

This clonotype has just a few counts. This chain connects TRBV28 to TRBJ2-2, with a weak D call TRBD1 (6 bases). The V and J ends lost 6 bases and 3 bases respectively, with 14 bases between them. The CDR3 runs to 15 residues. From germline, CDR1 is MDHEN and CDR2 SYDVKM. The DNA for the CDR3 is TGTGCCAGCAGCCTCATAACAGGGCACACCGGGGAGCTGTTTTTT. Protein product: CASSLITGHTGELFF.

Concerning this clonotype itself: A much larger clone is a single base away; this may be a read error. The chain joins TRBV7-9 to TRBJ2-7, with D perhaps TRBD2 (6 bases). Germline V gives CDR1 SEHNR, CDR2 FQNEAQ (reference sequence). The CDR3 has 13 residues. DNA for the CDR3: TGTGCCAGCAGCTCTTTAATCGGGGAGGAGCAGTGCTTC. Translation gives CASSSLIGEEQCF.

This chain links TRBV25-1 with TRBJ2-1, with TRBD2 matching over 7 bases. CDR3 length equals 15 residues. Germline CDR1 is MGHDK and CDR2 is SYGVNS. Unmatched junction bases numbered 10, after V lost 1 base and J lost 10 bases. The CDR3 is CASSELGEGSNEQFF. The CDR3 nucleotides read TGTGCCAGCAGTGAATTGGGGGAGGGGTCAAACGAGCAGTTCTTC.

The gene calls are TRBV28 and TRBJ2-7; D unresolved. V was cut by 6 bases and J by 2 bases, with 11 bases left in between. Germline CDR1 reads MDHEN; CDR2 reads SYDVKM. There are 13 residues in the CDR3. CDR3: CASSPHKTYEQYF. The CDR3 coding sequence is TGTGCCAGCAGCCCACATAAGACCTACGAGCAGTACTTC.

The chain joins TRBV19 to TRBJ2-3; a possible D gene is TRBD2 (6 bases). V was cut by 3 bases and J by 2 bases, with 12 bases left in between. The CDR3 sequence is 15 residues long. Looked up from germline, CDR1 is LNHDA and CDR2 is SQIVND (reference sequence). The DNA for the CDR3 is TGTGCCAGTAGTATTGTAGCGGAGGCCACAGATACGCAGTATTTT. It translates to CASSIVAEATDTQYF. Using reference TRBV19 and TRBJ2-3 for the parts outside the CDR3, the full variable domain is DGGITQSPKYLFRKEGQNVTLSCEQNLNHDAMYWYRQDPGQGLRLIYYSQIVNDFQKGDIAEGYSVSREKKESFPLTVTSAQKNPTAFYLCASSIVAEATDTQYFGPGTRLTVL.

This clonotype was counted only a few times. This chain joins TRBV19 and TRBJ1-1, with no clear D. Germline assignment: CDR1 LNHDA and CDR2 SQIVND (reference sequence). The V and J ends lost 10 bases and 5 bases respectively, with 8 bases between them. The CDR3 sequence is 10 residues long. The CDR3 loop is CATYTTEAFF. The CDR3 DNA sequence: TGTGCCACATATACAACTGAAGCTTTCTTT. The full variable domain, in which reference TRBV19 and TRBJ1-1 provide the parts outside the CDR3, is DGGITQSPKYLFRKEGQNVTLSCEQNLNHDAMYWYRQDPGQGLRLIYYSQIVNDFQKGDIAEGYSVSREKKESFPLTVTSAQKNPTAFYLCATYTTEAFFGQGTRLTVV.

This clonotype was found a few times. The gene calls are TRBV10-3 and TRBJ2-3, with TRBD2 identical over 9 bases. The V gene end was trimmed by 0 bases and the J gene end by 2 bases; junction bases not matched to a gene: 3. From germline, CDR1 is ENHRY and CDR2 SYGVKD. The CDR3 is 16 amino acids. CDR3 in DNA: TGTGCCATCAGTGAGTCGGCTAGCGGGGACACAGATACGCAGTATTTT. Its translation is CAISESASGDTDTQYF.

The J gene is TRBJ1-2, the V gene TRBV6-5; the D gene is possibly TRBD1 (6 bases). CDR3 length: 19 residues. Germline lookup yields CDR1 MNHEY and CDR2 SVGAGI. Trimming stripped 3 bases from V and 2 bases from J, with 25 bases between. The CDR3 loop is CASSYSLSLFRGGNYGYTF. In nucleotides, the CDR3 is TGTGCCAGCAGTTATAGCCTATCCTTATTCAGGGGAGGCAACTATGGCTACACCTTC.